The clone carrying this TCR beta chain has just a few counts. TCRdb itself ran the RT-PCR reads through MiXCR, one entry per CDR3 protein. This sample has more than 550,000 distinct CDR3 sequences, with approximately 15% found just once. The V gene lost 0 bases and the J gene lost 0 bases, with 12 bases spanning the gap. The germline gives CDR1 SGHDT, CDR2 YYEEEE. CDR3 size: 16 residues. The chain recombines TRBV5-6 with TRBJ2-5; D may be TRBD1 (5 bases). The sequence was obtained from a female donor in good health, serving as a healthy control. The sample was memory CD4+ T cells from blood. The DNA of the CDR3 is TGTGCCAGCAGCTTGGCGTTCCCGACAGACCAAGAGACCCAGTACTTC. Translation gives CASSLAFPTDQETQYF. Combining the CDR3 with reference TRBV5-6 and TRBJ2-5 gives the whole variable domain DAGVTQSPTHLIKTRGQQVTLRCSPKSGHDTVSWYQQALGQGPQFIFQYYEEEERQRGNFPDRFSGHQFPNYSSELNVNALLLGDSALYLCASSLAFPTDQETQYFGPGTRLLVL.